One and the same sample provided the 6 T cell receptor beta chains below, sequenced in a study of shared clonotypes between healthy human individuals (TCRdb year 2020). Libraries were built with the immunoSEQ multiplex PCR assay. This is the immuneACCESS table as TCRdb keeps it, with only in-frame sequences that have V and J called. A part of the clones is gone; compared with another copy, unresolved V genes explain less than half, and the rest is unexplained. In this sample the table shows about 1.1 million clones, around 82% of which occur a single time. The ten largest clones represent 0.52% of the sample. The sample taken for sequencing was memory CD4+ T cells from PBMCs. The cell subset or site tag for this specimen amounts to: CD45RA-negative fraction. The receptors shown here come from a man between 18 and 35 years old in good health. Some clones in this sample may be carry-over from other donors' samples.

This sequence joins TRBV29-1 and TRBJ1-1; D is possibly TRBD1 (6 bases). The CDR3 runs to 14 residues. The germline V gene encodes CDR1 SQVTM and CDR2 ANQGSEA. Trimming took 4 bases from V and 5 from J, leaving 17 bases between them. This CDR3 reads CSVAYRAKKTEAFF. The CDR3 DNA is TGCAGCGTTGCCTACAGGGCGAAGAAGACTGAAGCTTTCTTT. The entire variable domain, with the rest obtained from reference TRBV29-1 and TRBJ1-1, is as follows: SAVISQKPSRDICQRGTSLTIQCQVDSQVTMMFWYRQQPGQSLTLIATANQGSEATYESGFVIDKFPISRPNLTFSTLTVSNMSPEDSSIYLCSVAYRAKKTEAFFGQGTRLTVV.

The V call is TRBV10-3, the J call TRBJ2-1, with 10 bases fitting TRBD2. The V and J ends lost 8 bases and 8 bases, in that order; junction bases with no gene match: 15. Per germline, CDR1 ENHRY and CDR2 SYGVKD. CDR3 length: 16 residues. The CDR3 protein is CAIAPGSGRAGDEQFF. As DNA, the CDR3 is TGTGCCATCGCCCCAGGGAGCGGGAGGGCCGGGGATGAGCAGTTCTTC.

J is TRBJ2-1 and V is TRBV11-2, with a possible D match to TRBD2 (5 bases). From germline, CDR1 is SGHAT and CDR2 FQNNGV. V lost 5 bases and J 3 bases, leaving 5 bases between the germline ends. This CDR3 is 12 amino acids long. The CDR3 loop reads CASSAGYNEQFF. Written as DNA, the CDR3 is TGTGCCAGCAGCGCGGGCTACAATGAGCAGTTCTTC.

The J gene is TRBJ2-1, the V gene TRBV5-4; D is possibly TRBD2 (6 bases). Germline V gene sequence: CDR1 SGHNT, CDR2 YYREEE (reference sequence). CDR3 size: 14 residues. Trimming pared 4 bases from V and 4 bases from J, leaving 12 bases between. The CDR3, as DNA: TGTGCCAGCAGCCCTGGGACTCGTTACAATGAGCAGTTCTTC. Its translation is CASSPGTRYNEQFF.

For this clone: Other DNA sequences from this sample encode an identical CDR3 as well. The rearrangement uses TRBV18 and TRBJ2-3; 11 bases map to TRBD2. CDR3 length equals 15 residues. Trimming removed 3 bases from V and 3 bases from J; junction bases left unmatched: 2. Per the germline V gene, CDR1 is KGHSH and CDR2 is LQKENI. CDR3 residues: CASSPTSGSTDTQYF. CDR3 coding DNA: TGTGCCAGCTCACCTACTAGCGGGAGTACAGATACGCAGTATTTT.

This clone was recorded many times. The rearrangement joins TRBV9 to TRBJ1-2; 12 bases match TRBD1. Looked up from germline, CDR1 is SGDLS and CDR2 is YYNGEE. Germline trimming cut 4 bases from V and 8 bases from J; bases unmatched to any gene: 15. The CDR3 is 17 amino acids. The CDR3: CASSQRRDRGRTEGYTF. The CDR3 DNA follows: TGTGCCAGCAGCCAAAGGCGGGACAGGGGGCGCACGGAAGGCTACACCTTC.